This T cell receptor beta chain was recorded in a study of a mutant IDH1 vaccine in newly diagnosed glioma. Per germline, CDR1 SGHDN and CDR2 FVKESK. V lost 1 base and J lost 0, with 13 bases in between. CDR3 length: 16 residues. Time point given: week 23, last vaccination. A 20-mer mutant IDH1 peptide at 300 ug was injected subcutaneously with topical imiquimod. New IDH1-mutant, ATRX-lost WHO grade 3 or 4 astrocytomas occurred in donors. Sequencing was performed with immunoSEQ multiplex PCR; in TCRdb, only in-frame clones are kept and a portion is missing. The data hold approximately 50,000 clones, with about 89% observed a single time. This clone was found once. As yet, its antigen is unknown.

The source is a man in his forties or fifties with glioma. The sample was PBMCs, taken from a glioma patient whose treatment included an IDH1 peptide vaccine. This chain uses TRBV14 with TRBJ2-7; possibly TRBD2 for D (6 bases). CDR3 sequence (DNA): TGTGCCAGCAGCCAAGGGTTGGGACTGAGCTCCTACGAGCAGTACTTC. It is translated as CASSQGLGLSSYEQYF.